This T cell receptor (beta chain) was identified in a study of T cells in localized non-small cell lung cancer. General study results and limits: There was an association of higher blood T cell density with longer overall survival. The tumor had only one region sequenced, so heterogeneity remains possible. Tumor trailed uninvolved adjacent lung in T cell clonality, which peaked there. Appearances in adjacent lung were noted for a median about 50 of the top 100 tumor clones.

Libraries were prepared by immunoSEQ multiplex PCR; TCRdb keeps only in-frame clonotypes and omits some of them. This table has around 79,000 clones, about 78% appearing once. The CDR3 is 15 residues long. V lost 6 bases, J lost 6 bases, and 9 bases stayed unmatched. Germline values: CDR1 ENHRY, CDR2 SYGVKD. On this clone: Its antigen is unknown.

The TCR sequence derives from a man aged 35-69 years with stage II squamous cell lung carcinoma. This specimen consisted of PBMCs, obtained before any cancer treatment. This rearrangement joins TRBV10-3 to TRBJ1-5, with 9 bases identical to TRBD1. As DNA, the CDR3 is TGTGCCATCAGAGAAACAGGGGGCTTAGGTCAGCCCCAGCATTTT. This sequence encodes CAIRETGGLGQPQHF.